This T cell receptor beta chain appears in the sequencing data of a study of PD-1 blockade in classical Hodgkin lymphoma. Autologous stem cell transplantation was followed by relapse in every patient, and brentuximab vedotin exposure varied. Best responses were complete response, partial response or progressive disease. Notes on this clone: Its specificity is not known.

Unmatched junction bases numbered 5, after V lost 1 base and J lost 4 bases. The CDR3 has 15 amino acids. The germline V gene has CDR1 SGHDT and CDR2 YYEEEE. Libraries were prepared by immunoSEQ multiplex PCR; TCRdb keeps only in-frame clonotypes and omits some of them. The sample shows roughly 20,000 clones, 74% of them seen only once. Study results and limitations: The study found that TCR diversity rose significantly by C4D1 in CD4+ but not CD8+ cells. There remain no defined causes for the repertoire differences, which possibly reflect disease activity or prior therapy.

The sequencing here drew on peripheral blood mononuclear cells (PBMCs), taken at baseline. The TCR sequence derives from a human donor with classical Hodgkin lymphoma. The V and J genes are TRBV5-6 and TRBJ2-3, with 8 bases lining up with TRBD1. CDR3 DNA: TGTGCCAGCAGCTTGTGGGACAGGACGTCAGATACGCAGTATTTT. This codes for CASSLWDRTSDTQYF.